Detailed here is one T cell receptor beta chain. The entry originates in a study of blood T cell repertoires in COVID-19. Overall study context: Italy, Spain and the United States were the sources of the convalescent and acute COVID-19 samples. T cells, B-cell-depleted T cells, or PBMCs supplied cDNA or gDNA.

V shed 7 bases and J shed 1 base, with 22 bases lying between them. CDR1 and CDR2 from the germline V gene are LNHDA and SQIVND (reference sequence). The CDR3 consists of 17 residues. Some clones are missing from TCRdb's copy, which holds only in-frame ones; the method was immunoSEQ multiplex PCR. The sample consists of about 200,000 clones, around 89% of them appearing once. The sequencing sample was made of PBMCs or T cells enriched from blood (not recorded which). The chain combines TRBV19 with TRBJ1-2; D is perhaps TRBD1 (6 bases). This sequence originates from a woman under 30 who had recovered from COVID-19. CDR3 bases: TGTGCCAGTACTAAGGGTGTGGGCAGGGGCTATAACTATGGCTACACCTTC. It is translated as CASTKGVGRGYNYGYTF.